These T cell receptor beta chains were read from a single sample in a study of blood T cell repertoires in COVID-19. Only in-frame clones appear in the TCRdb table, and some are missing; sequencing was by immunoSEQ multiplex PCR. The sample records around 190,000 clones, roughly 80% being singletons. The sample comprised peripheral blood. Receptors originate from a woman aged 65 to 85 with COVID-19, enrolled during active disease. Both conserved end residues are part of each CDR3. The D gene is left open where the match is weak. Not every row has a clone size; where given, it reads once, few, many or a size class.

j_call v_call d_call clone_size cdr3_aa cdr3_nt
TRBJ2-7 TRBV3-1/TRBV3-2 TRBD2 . CASSRTSGEDYEQYF TGTGCCAGCAGCCGTACTAGCGGGGAGGACTACGAGCAGTACTTC
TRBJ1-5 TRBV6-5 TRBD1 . CASRREDRVGQPQHF TGTGCCAGCAGAAGAGAGGACAGGGTCGGTCAGCCCCAGCATTTT
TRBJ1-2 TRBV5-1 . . CASSFGSYGYTF TGCGCCAGCAGCTTCGGGAGCTATGGCTACACCTTC
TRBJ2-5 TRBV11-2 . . CASSPYSIRVLFAETQYF TGTGCCAGCAGCCCGTATTCAATCAGGGTTCTATTCGCAGAGACCCAGTACTTC
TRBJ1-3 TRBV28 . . CASSLLPGVSGNTIYF TGTGCCAGCAGTTTACTGCCAGGGGTTTCTGGAAACACCATATATTTT
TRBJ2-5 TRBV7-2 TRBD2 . CASSLGTSGARGRTQYF TGTGCCAGCAGCTTAGGGACTAGCGGGGCAAGGGGTCGGACCCAGTACTTC
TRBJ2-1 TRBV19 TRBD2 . CASSIRGVAGGSYNEQFF TGTGCCAGTAGTATTAGGGGGGTAGCGGGAGGTTCCTACAATGAGCAGTTCTTC
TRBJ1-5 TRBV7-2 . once CASSFGSNQPQHF TGTGCCAGCAGCTTCGGGTCCAATCAGCCCCAGCATTTT
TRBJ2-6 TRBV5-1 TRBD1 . CASSQRGQSGANVLTF TGCGCCAGCAGCCAGAGGGGGCAGTCTGGGGCCAACGTCCTGACTTTC
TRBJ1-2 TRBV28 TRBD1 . CASLRTGLFYGYTF TGTGCCAGCCTTAGGACAGGTTTATTCTATGGCTACACCTTC
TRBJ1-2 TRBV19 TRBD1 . CASSMGTDIYGYTF TGTGCCAGTAGTATGGGGACAGATATTTATGGCTACACCTTC
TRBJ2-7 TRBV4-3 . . CASSQEVDTSYEQYF TGCGCCAGCAGCCAAGAAGTGGACACTTCCTACGAGCAGTACTTC
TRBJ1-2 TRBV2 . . CASSVVGLGYTF TGTGCCAGCAGTGTTGTGGGGCTTGGCTACACCTTC
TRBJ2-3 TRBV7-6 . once CASSFRGSGGTDTQYF TGTGCCAGCAGCTTCCGGGGTAGCGGAGGCACAGATACGCAGTATTTT
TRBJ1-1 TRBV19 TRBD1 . CASSTGQGRTEAFF TGTGCCAGTAGTACCGGACAGGGAAGAACTGAAGCTTTCTTT
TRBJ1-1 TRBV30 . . CAWSVSEWGRTEAFF TGTGCCTGGAGTGTAAGTGAGTGGGGGAGGACTGAAGCTTTCTTT
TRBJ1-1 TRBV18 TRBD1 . CASSLLGGMNTEAFF TGTGCCAGCTCCCTTTTAGGGGGCATGAACACTGAAGCTTTCTTT
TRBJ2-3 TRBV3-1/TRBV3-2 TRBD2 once CASSQGRFSGSADTQYF TGTGCCAGCAGCCAGGGCAGATTTAGCGGGAGCGCAGATACGCAGTATTTT
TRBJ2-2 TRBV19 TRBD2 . CASSIRLAGGLGTGELFF TGTGCCAGTAGTATAAGGCTAGCGGGAGGCCTCGGAACCGGGGAGCTGTTTTTT
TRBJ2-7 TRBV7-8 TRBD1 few CASSQSGQGRNEQYF TGTGCCAGCAGCCAAAGCGGACAGGGCCGAAACGAGCAGTACTTC
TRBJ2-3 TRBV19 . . CASSAGHYSSIRTQYF TGTGCCAGTAGTGCCGGACACTACTCCTCGATCCGTACGCAGTATTTT
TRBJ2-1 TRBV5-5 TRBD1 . CASSFGDRESLEQFF TGTGCCAGCAGCTTCGGGGACAGAGAATCTCTTGAGCAGTTCTTC
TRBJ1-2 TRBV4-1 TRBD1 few CASRQPGRGQRGYTF TGCGCCAGCAGGCAACCGGGTAGGGGGCAGCGTGGCTACACCTTC
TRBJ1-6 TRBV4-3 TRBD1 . CASSQETGVQSPLHF TGCGCCAGCAGCCAAGAAACAGGGGTTCAATCACCCCTCCACTTT
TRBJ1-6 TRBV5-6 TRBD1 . CASSPGQGAGSPLHF TGTGCCAGCAGCCCGGGACAGGGGGCCGGTTCACCCCTCCACTTT
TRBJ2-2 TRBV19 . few CATRTEITGELFF TGTGCCACGAGGACTGAGATCACCGGGGAGCTGTTTTTT
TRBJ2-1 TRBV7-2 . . CASSSGDAYNEQFF TGTGCCAGCAGCTCGGGGGACGCCTACAATGAGCAGTTCTTC
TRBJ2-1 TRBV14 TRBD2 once CASSQRSGSSKLYNEQFF TGTGCCAGCAGCCAACGGAGCGGGAGTTCTAAACTGTACAATGAGCAGTTCTTC
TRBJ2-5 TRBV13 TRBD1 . CASRRSGTALETQYF TGTGCCAGCAGACGTTCCGGGACAGCTTTGGAGACCCAGTACTTC
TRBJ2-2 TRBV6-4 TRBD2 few CASTAGGSTGELFF TGTGCCAGCACGGCGGGAGGGTCCACCGGGGAGCTGTTTTTT
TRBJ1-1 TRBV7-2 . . CASSTRSSGDDEAFF TGTGCCAGCAGCACACGATCCTCAGGGGACGATGAAGCTTTCTTT
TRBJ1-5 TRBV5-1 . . CASSLWGTTGQPQHF TGCGCCAGCAGCTTGTGGGGGACTACGGGTCAGCCCCAGCATTTT
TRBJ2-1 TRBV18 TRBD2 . CASSPPQREVYNEQFF TGTGCCAGCTCACCACCCCAGCGGGAGGTGTACAATGAGCAGTTCTTC
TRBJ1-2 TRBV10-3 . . CAIQPGGDYGYTF TGTGCCATCCAGCCAGGAGGGGACTATGGCTACACCTTC
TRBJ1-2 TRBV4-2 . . CASSQDAGEISYGYTF TGTGCCAGCAGCCAAGATGCGGGGGAGATAAGCTATGGCTACACCTTC
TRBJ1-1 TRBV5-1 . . CASSLAERMNTEAFF TGCGCCAGCAGCTTGGCGGAGAGAATGAACACTGAAGCTTTCTTT
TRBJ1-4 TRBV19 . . CASRGGNLGGEKLFF TGTGCCAGTAGGGGAGGGAACCTCGGAGGAGAAAAACTGTTTTTT
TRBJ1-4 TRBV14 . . CASSQDWARANEKLFF TGTGCCAGCAGCCAAGATTGGGCTCGAGCTAATGAAAAACTGTTTTTT
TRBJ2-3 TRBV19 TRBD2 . CASSIPGLAKGGDTQYF TGTGCCAGTAGTATTCCGGGACTAGCGAAGGGCGGTGATACGCAGTATTTT
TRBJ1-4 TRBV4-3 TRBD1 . CASRSGTGREKLFF TGCGCCAGCAGGTCCGGGACAGGACGGGAAAAACTGTTTTTT
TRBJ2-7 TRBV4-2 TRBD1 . CASRQQGQGATYEQYF TGTGCCAGCAGACAACAGGGACAGGGGGCAACCTACGAGCAGTACTTC
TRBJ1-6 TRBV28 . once CASLIGGSLGNSPLHF TGTGCCAGCCTTATTGGGGGGTCACTGGGAAATTCACCCCTCCACTTT